This T cell receptor beta chain was observed in a study of OX40 agonist ivuxolimab in advanced cancers. CDR1 is SEHNR, CDR2 FQNEAQ, per germline (reference sequence). V lost 0 bases to trimming and J lost 5 bases, with 10 bases between them. The CDR3 has 14 amino acids. Some clones are missing from TCRdb's copy, which holds only in-frame ones; the method was immunoSEQ multiplex PCR. The profile shows about 95,000 clones, roughly 84% of them singletons. Autoimmune disease history or systemic immunosuppression was exclusionary. This chain connects TRBV7-9 to TRBJ2-5; TRBD1 might be the D (5 bases). This clonotype was obtained from an adult with an advanced solid tumor such as melanoma, head and neck, liver or kidney cancer. Sequenced here: CD4+ or CD8+ T cells sorted from blood, sampled in a trial of the OX40 agonist ivuxolimab. CDR3: CASSLAGAGETQYF. CDR3 bases: TGTGCCAGCAGCTTAGCAGGGGCAGGGGAGACCCAGTACTTC.